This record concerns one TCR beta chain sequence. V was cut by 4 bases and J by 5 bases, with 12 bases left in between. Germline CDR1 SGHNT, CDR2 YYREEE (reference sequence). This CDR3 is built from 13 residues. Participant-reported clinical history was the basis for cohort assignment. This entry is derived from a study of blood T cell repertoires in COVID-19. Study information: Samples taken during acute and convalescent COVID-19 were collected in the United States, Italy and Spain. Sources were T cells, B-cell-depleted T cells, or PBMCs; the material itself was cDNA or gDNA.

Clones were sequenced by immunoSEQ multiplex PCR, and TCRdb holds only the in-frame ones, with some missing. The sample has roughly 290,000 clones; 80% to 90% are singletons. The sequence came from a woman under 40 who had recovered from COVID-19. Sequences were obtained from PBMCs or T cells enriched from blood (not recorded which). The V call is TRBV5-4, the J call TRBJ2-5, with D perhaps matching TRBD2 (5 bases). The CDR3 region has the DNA TGTGCCAGCAGCCCCGCTAGCAGCGAGACCCAGTACTTC. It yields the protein CASSPASSETQYF.